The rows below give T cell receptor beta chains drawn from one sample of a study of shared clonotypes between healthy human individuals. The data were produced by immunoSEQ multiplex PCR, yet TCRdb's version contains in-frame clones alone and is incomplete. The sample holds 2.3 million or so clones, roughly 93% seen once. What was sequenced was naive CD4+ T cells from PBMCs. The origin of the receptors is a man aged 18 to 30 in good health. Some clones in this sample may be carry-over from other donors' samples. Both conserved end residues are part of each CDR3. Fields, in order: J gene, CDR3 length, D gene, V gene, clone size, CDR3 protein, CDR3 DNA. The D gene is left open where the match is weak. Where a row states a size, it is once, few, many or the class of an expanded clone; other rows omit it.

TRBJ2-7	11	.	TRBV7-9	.	CASSSRNEQYF	TGTGCCAGCAGCTCCAGAAACGAGCAGTACTTC
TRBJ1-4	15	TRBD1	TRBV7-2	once	CASSLGDRMNEKLFF	TGTGCCAGCAGCTTAGGGGACAGGATGAATGAAAAACTGTTTTTT
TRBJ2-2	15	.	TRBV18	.	CASSPRGPSSGELFF	TGTGCCAGCTCACCACGGGGACCTTCCTCCGGGGAGCTGTTTTTT
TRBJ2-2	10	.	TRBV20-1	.	CSAYDRELFF	TGCAGTGCTTATGACAGGGAGCTGTTTTTT
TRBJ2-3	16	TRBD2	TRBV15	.	CATSRDVAGASITQYF	TGTGCCACCAGCAGAGATGTGGCGGGAGCCTCGATTACGCAGTATTTT
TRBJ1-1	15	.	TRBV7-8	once	CASSSGHRSNTEAFF	TGTGCCAGCAGCTCGGGACACAGGTCGAACACTGAAGCTTTCTTT
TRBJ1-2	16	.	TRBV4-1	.	CASSQGGGGGWSGYTF	TGCGCCAGCAGCCAAGGTGGGGGAGGGGGATGGTCTGGCTACACCTTC
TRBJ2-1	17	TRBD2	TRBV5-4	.	CASSLSAPSGRRNEQFF	TGTGCCAGCAGCTTGAGTGCCCCTAGCGGGAGACGGAATGAGCAGTTCTTC
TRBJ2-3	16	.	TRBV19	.	CASSIGGRQEFYTQYF	TGTGCCAGTAGTATCGGTGGACGGCAGGAGTTTTATACGCAGTATTTT
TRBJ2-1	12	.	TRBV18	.	CASSIAPNEQFF	TGTGCCAGCTCAATCGCCCCCAATGAGCAGTTCTTC
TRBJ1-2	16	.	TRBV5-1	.	CASSLVGGRLGDGYTF	TGCGCCAGCAGCTTGGTCGGGGGCCGACTGGGCGATGGCTACACCTTC
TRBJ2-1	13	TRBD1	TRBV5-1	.	CASSLLQGNEQFF	TGCGCCAGCAGCTTATTACAGGGGAATGAGCAGTTCTTC
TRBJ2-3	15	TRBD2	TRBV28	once	CASSSPGGVTDTQYF	TGTGCCAGCAGTTCCCCGGGAGGGGTGACAGATACGCAGTATTTT
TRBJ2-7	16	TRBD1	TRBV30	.	CAWSRRRQGILYEQYF	TGTGCCTGGAGTCGACGCCGACAGGGGATCCTCTACGAGCAGTACTTC
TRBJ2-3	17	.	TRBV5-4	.	CASSLARSSGAADTQYF	TGTGCCAGCAGCTTGGCCCGGAGTTCGGGTGCCGCGGATACGCAGTATTTT
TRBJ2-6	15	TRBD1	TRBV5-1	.	CASSPDRAGANVLTF	TGCGCCAGCAGCCCGGACAGGGCTGGGGCCAACGTCCTGACTTTC
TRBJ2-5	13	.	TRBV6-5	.	CASSYSGQETQYF	TGTGCCAGCAGTTACTCAGGCCAAGAGACCCAGTACTTC
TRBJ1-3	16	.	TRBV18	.	CASSPPGKGSGNTIYF	TGTGCCAGCTCACCACCGGGGAAAGGTTCTGGAAACACCATATATTTT
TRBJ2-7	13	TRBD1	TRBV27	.	CASSLTYRGEQYF	TGTGCCAGCAGTTTAACCTACAGGGGCGAGCAGTACTTC
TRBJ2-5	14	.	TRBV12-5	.	CASGPPGYQETQYF	TGTGCTAGTGGCCCCCCAGGTTACCAAGAGACCCAGTACTTC
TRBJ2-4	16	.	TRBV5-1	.	CASSLEGSPRWNIQYF	TGCGCCAGCAGCTTGGAGGGCAGTCCGAGGTGGAACATTCAGTACTTC
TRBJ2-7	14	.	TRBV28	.	CASTAGGIPYEQYF	TGTGCCAGCACAGCTGGGGGTATCCCCTACGAGCAGTACTTC
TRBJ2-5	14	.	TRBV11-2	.	CASSLEGLQETQYF	TGTGCCAGCAGCTTAGAAGGACTACAAGAGACCCAGTACTTC
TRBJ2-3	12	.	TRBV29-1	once	CSIGQLADTQYF	TGCAGCATCGGGCAGTTGGCAGATACGCAGTATTTT
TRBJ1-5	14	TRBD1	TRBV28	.	CASSLATGNQPQHF	TGTGCCAGCAGTTTAGCGACAGGGAATCAGCCCCAGCATTTT
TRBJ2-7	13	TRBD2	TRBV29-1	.	CSVRTSGSVMQYF	TGCAGCGTTCGGACTAGCGGGAGTGTAATGCAGTACTTC
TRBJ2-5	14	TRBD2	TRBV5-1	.	CASSTGLAGQTQYF	TGCGCCAGCAGCACGGGACTAGCGGGACAGACCCAGTACTTC
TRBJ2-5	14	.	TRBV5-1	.	CASSSGPTGETQYF	TGCGCCAGCAGCTCAGGGCCCACAGGGGAGACCCAGTACTTC
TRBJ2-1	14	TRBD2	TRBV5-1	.	CASSRTGTSGQQFF	TGCGCCAGCAGCAGGACCGGGACTAGCGGACAGCAGTTCTTC
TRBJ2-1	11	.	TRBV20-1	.	CSATLVSEQFF	TGCAGTGCTACTTTGGTTTCTGAGCAGTTCTTC
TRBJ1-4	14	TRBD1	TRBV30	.	CAWRGQGGNEKLFF	TGTGCCTGGAGGGGACAGGGGGGGAATGAAAAACTGTTTTTT
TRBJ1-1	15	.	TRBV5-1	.	CASSLTGDMNTEAFF	TGCGCCAGCAGCTTGACGGGGGACATGAACACTGAAGCTTTCTTT
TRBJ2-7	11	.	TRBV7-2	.	CASSLSYEQYF	TGTGCCAGCAGCTTGTCCTACGAGCAGTACTTC
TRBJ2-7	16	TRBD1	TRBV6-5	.	CASSYSGTGASYEQYF	TGTGCCAGCAGTTACTCCGGGACAGGGGCCTCCTACGAGCAGTACTTC
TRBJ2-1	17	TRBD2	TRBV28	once	CASRFRTSGVAYNEQFF	TGTGCCAGCAGATTTAGGACTAGCGGAGTTGCCTACAATGAGCAGTTCTTC
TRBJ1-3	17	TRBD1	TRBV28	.	CASSYRQGTLSGNTIYF	TGTGCCAGCAGTTACCGACAGGGGACACTCTCTGGAAACACCATATATTTT
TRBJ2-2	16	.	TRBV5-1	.	CASKTIGGRGTGELFF	TGCGCCAGCAAAACTATAGGGGGGCGGGGAACCGGGGAGCTGTTTTTT
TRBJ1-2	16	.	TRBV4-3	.	CASSYGLTGARNGYTF	TGCGCCAGCAGCTACGGTCTTACGGGGGCGAGGAATGGCTACACCTTC
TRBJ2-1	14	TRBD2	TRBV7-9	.	CASTWTSGYNEQFF	TGTGCCAGCACATGGACTAGCGGGTACAATGAGCAGTTCTTC
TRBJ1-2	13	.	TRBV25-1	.	CASSDIRGSGYTF	TGTGCCAGCAGTGATATCAGGGGCAGTGGCTACACCTTC
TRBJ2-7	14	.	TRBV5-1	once	CASSDGLSSYEQYF	TGCGCCAGCAGCGACGGGTTAAGCTCCTACGAGCAGTACTTC
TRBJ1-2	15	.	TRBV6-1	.	CASSVRTAVNYGYTF	TGTGCCAGCAGTGTTCGGACAGCGGTTAACTATGGCTACACCTTC
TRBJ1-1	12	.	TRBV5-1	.	CASSSGTAAAFF	TGCGCCAGCAGCTCAGGGACGGCAGCAGCTTTCTTT
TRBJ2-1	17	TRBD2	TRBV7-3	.	CASSPQGLAASYNEQFF	TGTGCCAGCAGCCCCCAGGGACTAGCGGCCTCCTACAATGAGCAGTTCTTC
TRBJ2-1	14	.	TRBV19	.	CASKGTPSYNEQFF	TGTGCCAGTAAGGGGACACCCAGTTACAATGAGCAGTTCTTC
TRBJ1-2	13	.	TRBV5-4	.	CASSLVQVRGYTF	TGTGCCAGCAGCTTGGTACAGGTGCGCGGCTACACCTTC
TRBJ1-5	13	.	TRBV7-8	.	CASRGGPVQPQHF	TGTGCCAGCCGCGGGGGGCCGGTTCAGCCCCAGCATTTT
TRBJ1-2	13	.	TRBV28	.	CASSLRADYGYTF	TGTGCCAGCAGTTTGCGGGCAGACTATGGCTACACCTTC
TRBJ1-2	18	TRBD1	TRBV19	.	CASSSSGAGGDPVYGYTF	TGTGCCAGTAGCTCTTCGGGGGCAGGGGGAGACCCCGTGTATGGCTACACCTTC
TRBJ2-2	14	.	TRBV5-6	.	CASSLGAFTGELFF	TGTGCCAGCAGCTTGGGGGCCTTTACCGGGGAGCTGTTTTTT
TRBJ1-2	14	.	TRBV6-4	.	CASSPEVAVGGYTF	TGTGCCAGCAGTCCCGAGGTGGCAGTGGGGGGCTACACCTTC
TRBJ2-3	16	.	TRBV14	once	CASSHVLLGLGDTQYF	TGTGCCAGCAGCCATGTACTCTTGGGGCTTGGAGATACGCAGTATTTT
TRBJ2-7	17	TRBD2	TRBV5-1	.	CASSLGTSGRATNEQYF	TGCGCCAGCAGCCTGGGGACTAGCGGGAGGGCCACTAACGAGCAGTACTTC
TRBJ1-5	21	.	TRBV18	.	CASSSPGPRGVGDYSNQPQHF	TGTGCCAGCTCATCCCCGGGCCCCAGGGGCGTGGGGGACTATAGCAATCAGCCCCAGCATTTT
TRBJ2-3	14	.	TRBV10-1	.	CASSGGGLGDTQYF	TGCGCCAGCAGTGGAGGGGGACTCGGCGATACGCAGTATTTT
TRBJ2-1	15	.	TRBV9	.	CASSVVEGTYNEQFF	TGTGCCAGCAGCGTAGTGGAGGGTACCTACAATGAGCAGTTCTTC
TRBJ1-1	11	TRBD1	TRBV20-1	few	CSADSGGEAFF	TGCAGTGCTGATTCAGGGGGCGAAGCTTTCTTT